This entry lists 30 T cell receptor beta chains sequenced from one sample in a study of spatial heterogeneity in lung cancer. As for time point: sample taken at primary tumor resection. Whole RNA, isolated from tumor, nontumor lung or frozen PBMC, was sequenced without prior sorting. TCRdb processed the 5' RACE reads anew with MiXCR; each CDR3 protein has one entry. The table has about 36,000 distinct CDR3 sequences, around 5.2% seen once. The specimen comprised PBMCs, sampled at surgery. The receptors originated from a female donor with early-stage non-small cell lung cancer.

This clonotype was found many times. The junction shows a germline mismatch at one end, possibly a read error. The J gene is TRBJ2-7, the V gene TRBV28; a possible D gene is TRBD2 (6 bases). Germline values: CDR1 MDHEN, CDR2 SYDVKM. This CDR3 comprises 13 residues. The CDR3 nucleotides read TGTGCCAGCAGTTTATCATCGGGACTTCCCCAATTATTC. The encoded protein is CASSLSSGLPQLF. Full variable domain (missing parts from reference TRBV28 and TRBJ2-7): DVKVTQSSRYLVKRTGEKVFLECVQDMDHENMFWYRQDPGLGLRLIYFSYDVKMKEKGDIPEGYSVSREKKERFSLILESASTNQTSMYLCASSLSSGLPQLFGPGTRLTVT.

This clonotype was seen at least ten times. This chain uses TRBV7-9 with TRBJ2-2, with D possibly being TRBD2 (6 bases). Deletions cut 6 bases from V and 4 bases from J, with 9 bases between. This CDR3 contains 13 residues. Germline assignment: CDR1 SEHNR and CDR2 FQNEAQ (reference sequence). CDR3 amino acids: CASSIAATGELFF. Here the CDR3 DNA reads TGTGCCAGCAGTATAGCGGCCACCGGGGAGCTGTTTTTT.

This clonotype was seen many times. V gene TRBV20-1 combines with J gene TRBJ1-1, with unresolved D. Between the trimmed V and J ends, which lost 3 bases and 0 bases, there was a span of 11 bases. CDR3 length: 14 residues. Germline values: CDR1 DFQATT, CDR2 SNEGSKA (reference sequence). The CDR3 protein is CSASTGFMNTEAFF. The CDR3 DNA follows: TGCAGTGCTAGTACGGGTTTCATGAACACTGAAGCTTTCTTT.

This clonotype was found many times. The chain recombines TRBV20-1 with TRBJ2-1, with D maybe TRBD2 (7 bases). The CDR3 is 13 residues long. Between the trimmed V and J ends, which lost 8 bases and 10 bases, there was a span of 21 bases. Germline V gene sequence: CDR1 DFQATT, CDR2 SNEGSKA (reference sequence). CDR3 sequence (DNA): TGCAGTCATTCGGGACTATTAGGGGGGGAGCAGTTCTTC. The encoded protein is CSHSGLLGGEQFF.

CDR3 region: CASSLLGGFGTTDTQYF. CDR3 DNA: TGTGCCAGCAGTTTATTGGGGGGGTTTGGGACTACGGATACGCAGTATTTT. This rearrangement joins TRBV28 to TRBJ2-3, with 7 bases aligning to TRBD2. V trimming: 1 base; J trimming: 6 bases; junction bases outside the gene matches: 13. CDR1 and CDR2 from the germline V gene are MDHEN and SYDVKM. The CDR3 spans 17 residues.

This clonotype was observed a few times. The V call is TRBV7-9, the J call TRBJ2-7; D is undetermined. The CDR3 runs 14 residues. The germline V gene encodes CDR1 SEHNR and CDR2 FQNEAQ (reference sequence). V lost 1 base to trimming and J lost 0 bases, with 7 bases between them. The CDR3 DNA follows: TGTGCCAGCAGCTTAGTCGTGAACTCCTACGAGCAGTACTTC. Protein: CASSLVVNSYEQYF.

This clonotype was counted at least ten times. The CDR3 protein is CASSSRGGLGEAFF. The CDR3 DNA is TGTGCCAGCTCCTCCAGGGGCGGCCTGGGTGAAGCTTTCTTT. The J gene is TRBJ1-1, the V gene TRBV5-5, with D tentatively TRBD1 (6 bases). V gave up 7 bases and J gave up 7 bases, with 20 bases separating them. Germline V gene sequence: CDR1 SGHKS, CDR2 YYEKEE (reference sequence). The CDR3 contains 14 residues.

This clonotype was detected ten times or more. The chain carries TRBV2 and TRBJ2-7; D gene ambiguous. Germline assignment: CDR1 SNHLY and CDR2 FYNNEI. The CDR3 runs to 12 residues. Trimming removed 6 bases from V and 6 bases from J, with 12 bases in between. CDR3 in DNA: TGTGCCAGCAGGGGTGACGTCGGCGAGCAGTACTTC. Translating it yields CASRGDVGEQYF.

Only a few counts were recorded for this clonotype. V and J are TRBV6-1 and TRBJ2-4, with 10 bases lining up with TRBD2. The CDR3 contains 18 residues. V was clipped by 5 bases and J by 1 base; unmatched bases: 11. Germline V gene data show CDR1 as MNHNS and CDR2 as SASEGT. CDR3 residues: CASSPSGRAWGAKNIQYF. Here the CDR3 DNA reads TGTGCCAGCAGTCCAAGCGGGAGGGCCTGGGGGGCCAAAAACATTCAGTACTTC.

This clonotype showed up many times. The V call is TRBV6-5, the J call TRBJ2-3; TRBD2 aligns across 8 bases. J lost 6 bases, V lost 5 bases, and 7 bases had no gene match. Germline-derived CDR1 and CDR2 are MNHEY and SVGAGI. The CDR3 runs to 14 residues. The CDR3 sequence: CASSPVSGADTQYF. DNA for the CDR3: TGTGCCAGCAGTCCGGTTAGCGGGGCGGATACGCAGTATTTT.

This clonotype was seen at least ten times. The chain joins TRBV18 to TRBJ2-5, with D possibly TRBD1 on 5 matching bases. CDR1 KGHSH and CDR2 LQKENI come from the germline V gene. V was clipped by 11 bases and J by 4 bases, with 14 bases between them. This CDR3 has 12 amino acids. This chain's CDR3 is CAGSRDRETQYF. CDR3 in DNA: TGTGCCGGCAGCAGGGATCGAGAGACCCAGTACTTC. The variable domain in full, completed from reference TRBV18 and TRBJ2-5, reads NAGVMQNPRHLVRRRGQEARLRCSPMKGHSHVYWYRQLPEEGLKFMVYLQKENIIDESGMPKERFSAEFPKEGPSILRIQQVVRGDSAAYFCAGSRDRETQYFGPGTRLLVL.

At least ten counts were recorded for this clonotype. The rearrangement uses TRBV20-1 and TRBJ2-5, with 7 positions matching TRBD1. Germline V gives CDR1 DFQATT, CDR2 SNEGSKA (reference sequence). The CDR3 spans 15 residues. V dropped 5 bases and J dropped 1; count of bases not matched to a gene: 10. CDR3 in amino acids: CSAVTGTDLQETQYF. Written as DNA, the CDR3 is TGCAGTGCTGTCACCGGGACAGACCTCCAAGAGACCCAGTACTTC.

The CDR3 coding sequence is TGTGCCAGCAGCTTCTCGGACACTGAAGCTTTCTTT. It codes for CASSFSDTEAFF. The chain is built from TRBV7-9 and TRBJ1-1; D call uncertain. This CDR3 spans 12 amino acids. Trimming stripped 3 bases from V and 3 bases from J, with 5 bases between. Germline V gene lookup returns CDR1 SEHNR and CDR2 FQNEAQ (reference sequence). The variable domain in full, completed from reference TRBV7-9 and TRBJ1-1, reads DTGVSQNPRHKITKRGQNVTFRCDPISEHNRLYWYRQTLGQGPEFLTYFQNEAQLEKSRLLSDRFSAERPKGSFSTLEIQRTEQGDSAMYLCASSFSDTEAFFGQGTRLTVV.

This clonotype was detected ten times or more. The chain couples TRBV20-1 to TRBJ2-1; D is ambiguous. Trimming left V 1 base short and J 5 bases short, with 15 bases between. The length of the CDR3 is 15 residues. Germline V gene data show CDR1 as DFQATT and CDR2 as SNEGSKA (reference sequence). CDR3 amino acids: CSARGGSLRHNEQFF. The DNA of the CDR3 is TGCAGTGCTAGAGGTGGTTCCTTACGACACAATGAGCAGTTCTTC.

In this sample, this clonotype turned up many times. The chain uses TRBV7-9 and TRBJ2-3; 9 nucleotides match TRBD2. The CDR3 sequence is 16 residues long. The junction had 7 bases not matched to a gene; V was cut back by 4 bases and J by 2 bases. Germline values: CDR1 SEHNR, CDR2 FQNEAQ (reference sequence). The CDR3 DNA reads TGTGCCAGCAGCTCCGAAGAGCGGGGGGCCACAGATACGCAGTATTTT. Amino acids: CASSSEERGATDTQYF.

V and J are TRBV2 and TRBJ2-2; 7 bases are a match to TRBD1. J was trimmed by 0 bases and V by 4 bases; bases with no gene match: 5. The CDR3 totals 16 residues. Germline assignment: CDR1 SNHLY and CDR2 FYNNEI. The CDR3 reads CASSGETGPNTGELFF. Here the CDR3 DNA reads TGTGCCAGCAGTGGAGAGACAGGGCCGAACACCGGGGAGCTGTTTTTT.

This clonotype was counted ten times or more. The chain combines TRBV7-6 with TRBJ1-6; D might be TRBD1 (6 bases). CDR1 and CDR2 from the germline V gene are SGHVS and FNYEAQ. V lost 5 bases, J lost 7 bases, and 15 bases lay in between. The CDR3 has 15 residues. CDR3 coding DNA: TGTGCCAGCAGCCTGCACAGGGCTTCGAATTCACCCCTCCACTTT. This translates into CASSLHRASNSPLHF.

This clonotype has ten or more counts. The rearrangement joins TRBV28 to TRBJ2-2; 9 positions match TRBD2. V gave up 4 bases and J gave up 1 base; unmatched junction bases: 7. The germline V gene has CDR1 MDHEN and CDR2 SYDVKM. CDR3 length: 17 residues. CDR3 loop: CASSSNSGSLNTGELFF. CDR3 bases: TGTGCCAGCAGTTCCAATAGCGGGAGTTTGAACACCGGGGAGCTGTTTTTT.

The J gene is TRBJ2-7, the V gene TRBV28; 8 positions match TRBD1. The length of the CDR3 is 15 residues. V lost 4 bases, J lost 2 bases, and 7 bases stayed unmatched. CDR1 is MDHEN, CDR2 SYDVKM, per germline. The DNA for the CDR3 is TGTGCCAGCAGTTCACCCGGGACAGGAGCCTACGAGCAGTACTTC. This sequence encodes CASSSPGTGAYEQYF.

This clonotype was detected many times. The chain couples TRBV2 to TRBJ2-5; 7 positions match TRBD2. The V gene's germline CDR1 is SNHLY and CDR2 FYNNEI. This CDR3 has 16 residues. J was trimmed by 3 bases and V by 6 bases; bases with no gene match: 13. This CDR3 is CASRASGADGEETQYF. The CDR3 nucleotides read TGTGCCAGCAGAGCAAGCGGGGCGGACGGGGAAGAGACCCAGTACTTC.

V and J are TRBV20-1 and TRBJ1-2; no definite D call. Germline V lookup: CDR1 DFQATT, CDR2 SNEGSKA (reference sequence). The CDR3 length is 9 residues. The CDR3 loop is CRSGNGYTF. The CDR3 DNA reads TGCAGAAGCGGAAACGGCTACACCTTC.

The sample holds many counts of this clonotype. This chain links TRBV29-1 with TRBJ2-7, with D perhaps TRBD1 or TRBD2 (5 bases each). V was trimmed by 7 bases and J by 2 bases, leaving 15 bases between them. In germline, CDR1 is SQVTM, CDR2 ANQGSEA. CDR3 size: 13 residues. The CDR3 coding sequence is TGCAGCGCCGCCGGGGCAAAAGCCTACGAGCAGTACTTC. Its protein is CSAAGAKAYEQYF.

In this sample, this clonotype turned up many times. The chain has TRBV11-3 and TRBJ2-1; the D gene is possibly TRBD1 (6 bases). V was trimmed by 3 bases and J by 8 bases, leaving 14 bases between them. This CDR3 is built from 14 residues. Germline V CDR1 and CDR2: SGHNT, YENEEA. In DNA, the CDR3 is TGTGCCAGCAGCTTCAGGACAGCTTACGATGAGCAGTTCTTC. The encoded protein is CASSFRTAYDEQFF. The full variable domain, completed using reference TRBV11-3 and TRBJ2-1, is EAGVVQSPRYKIIEKKQPVAFWCNPISGHNTLYWYLQNLGQGPELLIRYENEEAVDDSQLPKDRFSAERLKGVDSTLKIQPAELGDSAVYLCASSFRTAYDEQFFGPGTRLTVL.

This clonotype was observed many times. The chain uses TRBV10-3 and TRBJ2-2, with 8 bases fitting TRBD1. J lost 1 base, V lost 0 bases, and 4 bases had no gene match. The CDR3 covers 17 residues. Germline CDR1 ENHRY, CDR2 SYGVKD. In nucleotides, the CDR3 is TGTGCCATCAGTGAGTCCCGGACAGGGTGGAACACCGGGGAGCTGTTTTTT. Amino acid sequence: CAISESRTGWNTGELFF.

This clonotype was seen at least ten times. The chain employs TRBV4-1 and TRBJ1-5; unclear D gene. Trimming cost V 2 bases and J 6 bases, with 11 bases left between them. The CDR3 runs to 14 residues. From germline, CDR1 is MGHRA and CDR2 YSYEKL. This CDR3 is CASSQLHLGQPQHF. CDR3 DNA sequence: TGCGCCAGCAGCCAACTACACCTGGGTCAGCCCCAGCATTTT.

This clonotype was picked up many times. This CDR3 reads CASSLWDGRTDEQFF. The DNA for the CDR3 is TGTGCCAGCAGCCTATGGGACGGCCGTACGGATGAGCAGTTCTTC. The V gene is TRBV11-2, the J gene TRBJ2-1; TRBD1 or TRBD2 may be the D gene (5 bases each). The CDR3 spans 15 residues. Germline assignment: CDR1 SGHAT and CDR2 FQNNGV. V lost 5 bases, J lost 8 bases, and 19 bases lay in between. The variable domain in full, completed from reference TRBV11-2 and TRBJ2-1, reads EAGVAQSPRYKIIEKRQSVAFWCNPISGHATLYWYQQILGQGPKLLIQFQNNGVVDDSQLPKDRFSAERLKGVDSTLKIQPAKLEDSAVYLCASSLWDGRTDEQFFGPGTRLTVL.

This clonotype came up many times. The chain is built from TRBV29-1 and TRBJ1-1, with 7 bases lining up with TRBD1. Germline V gene lookup returns CDR1 SQVTM and CDR2 ANQGSEA. The CDR3 is 13 amino acids. With 6 bases clipped from V and 0 bases from J, the junction kept 4 bases outside the gene matches. The chain's CDR3 is CSVAGQVNTEAFF. In nucleotides, the CDR3 is TGCAGCGTCGCCGGACAGGTGAACACTGAAGCTTTCTTT. The variable domain in full, completed from reference TRBV29-1 and TRBJ1-1, reads SAVISQKPSRDICQRGTSLTIQCQVDSQVTMMFWYRQQPGQSLTLIATANQGSEATYESGFVIDKFPISRPNLTFSTLTVSNMSPEDSSIYLCSVAGQVNTEAFFGQGTRLTVV.

This clonotype was detected ten times or more. This chain connects TRBV28 to TRBJ2-5, with D maybe TRBD1 (5 bases). The CDR3 has 14 residues. V lost 3 bases and J 1 base, leaving 9 bases between the germline ends. CDR1 MDHEN and CDR2 SYDVKM come from the germline V gene. The CDR3, as DNA: TGTGCCAGCAGTTTGACAGCTACCCAAGAGACCCAGTACTTC. It specifies CASSLTATQETQYF. The variable domain in full, with the rest retrieved from reference TRBV28 and TRBJ2-5, is DVKVTQSSRYLVKRTGEKVFLECVQDMDHENMFWYRQDPGLGLRLIYFSYDVKMKEKGDIPEGYSVSREKKERFSLILESASTNQTSMYLCASSLTATQETQYFGPGTRLLVL.

This clonotype was counted a few times. The chain uses TRBV12-5 and TRBJ2-1; 12 bases are shared with TRBD1. The length of the CDR3 is 16 residues. V trimming: 5 bases; J trimming: 9 bases; junction bases outside the gene matches: 11. Germline V gene lookup returns CDR1 LGHNT and CDR2 FRNRAP. CDR3 nucleotides: TGTGCTAGTGGTCCCGACACCGGGACAGGGGGCTTTGAGCAGTTCTTC. It codes for CASGPDTGTGGFEQFF.

Within the sample, this clonotype is medium-sized. The chain joins TRBV6-1 to TRBJ2-2, with 8 bases that match TRBD2. The V and J ends lost 7 bases and 1 base, in that order; junction bases with no gene match: 8. The germline V gene has CDR1 MNHNS and CDR2 SASEGT. CDR3 size: 16 residues. The CDR3 is CASKNSGRENTGELFF. CDR3 nucleotides: TGTGCCAGCAAAAATTCCGGGAGGGAGAACACCGGGGAGCTGTTTTTT.